The next 15 T cell receptor beta chains were all read from a single sample in a study of synovial regulatory T cells in juvenile arthritis. Sequenced by immunoSEQ multiplex PCR; TCRdb stores in-frame clones only, minus some. This table lists about 10,000 clones. The sequenced sample was Treg cells from blood. Documented subset: remaining (HLA-DR-negative) circulating blood Treg cells. The receptors originated from a donor younger than 30 with juvenile idiopathic arthritis.

This sequence joins TRBV6-5 and TRBJ2-1; lacking DNA, the TRBD1 call made by TCRdb goes unchecked. The V gene's germline CDR1 is MNHEY and CDR2 SVGAGI. This CDR3 contains 15 residues. No DNA was logged. CDR3 sequence: CASSYPPPRFNEQFF.

V and J are TRBV5-1 and TRBJ2-7; TCRdb's D gene call, TRBD1, goes unchecked for lack of DNA. Per the germline V gene, CDR1 is SGHRS and CDR2 is YFSETQ. The CDR3 length is 13 residues. No DNA was logged. The CDR3 is CASSARGSYEQYF.

The V call is TRBV19, the J call TRBJ1-5; TCRdb reports TRBD1, a call that lacks DNA to check it against. Per germline, CDR1 LNHDA and CDR2 SQIVND (reference sequence). CDR3 length equals 15 residues. The entry carries no DNA sequence. This CDR3 reads CASTISGTANQPQHF.

V gene TRBV5-1 combines with J gene TRBJ1-3; TCRdb's D gene call, TRBD1, goes unchecked for lack of DNA. This CDR3 has 14 amino acids. DNA was not recorded. Per germline, CDR1 SGHRS and CDR2 YFSETQ. CDR3 region: CASSPGQYGNTIYF.

The chain employs TRBV19 and TRBJ2-2; TCRdb's assignment of TRBD1 cannot be checked, as there is no DNA. There are 17 residues in the CDR3. The nucleotide record is missing. Germline CDR1 LNHDA, CDR2 SQIVND (reference sequence). The CDR3 spells CASGKGVRTFNTGELFF. The full variable domain, with the rest looked up from reference TRBV19 and TRBJ2-2, is DGGITQSPKYLFRKEGQNVTLSCEQNLNHDAMYWYRQDPGQGLRLIYYSQIVNDFQKGDIAEGYSVSREKKESFPLTVTSAQKNPTAFYLCASGKGVRTFNTGELFFGEGSRLTVL.

V is TRBV5-8 and J is TRBJ1-2; the D gene TCRdb calls, TRBD1, cannot be checked with no DNA. The germline gives CDR1 SGHTS, CDR2 YDEGEE. CDR3 length: 13 amino acids. No DNA is recorded. CDR3 loop: CASSLGQIYGYTF.

CDR3 loop: CAISDPGTSGAPEQYF. The rearrangement uses TRBV10-3 and TRBJ2-7; TCRdb's D gene call, TRBD2, goes unchecked for lack of DNA. Germline assignment: CDR1 ENHRY and CDR2 SYGVKD. This CDR3 is 16 amino acids long. The record lacks a DNA sequence.

The genes are TRBV28 and TRBJ1-2; TCRdb designates TRBD1, a call that cannot be tested without DNA. The CDR3 extends over 14 amino acids. The DNA is not on file. Germline values: CDR1 MDHEN, CDR2 SYDVKM. The CDR3 sequence: CASSPGVRDYGYTF.

The chain combines TRBV5-4 with TRBJ2-7; TCRdb reports TRBD1, a call that lacks DNA to check it against. Germline V gene data show CDR1 as SGHNT and CDR2 as YYREEE (reference sequence). The CDR3 spans 14 residues. No coding sequence is recorded. This CDR3 reads CASSSTNRPYEQYF.

The genes are TRBV6-6 and TRBJ2-7. The CDR3 contains 12 residues. This entry has no DNA. Germline-derived CDR1 and CDR2 are MNHNY and SVGAGI (reference sequence). Here the CDR3 reads CASSSTGAEQYF.

The CDR3 loop is CASTPGRATTGELFF. The chain recombines TRBV2 with TRBJ2-2; TCRdb designates TRBD2, a call that cannot be tested without DNA. In germline, CDR1 is SNHLY, CDR2 FYNNEI. The CDR3 has 15 amino acids. No DNA appears here.

This rearrangement joins TRBV6-5 to TRBJ1-3; as DNA is missing, the TRBD1 call by TCRdb cannot be tested. The CDR3 spans 14 residues. No DNA appears here. Germline V gene lookup returns CDR1 MNHEY and CDR2 SVGAGI. The CDR3 here is CASRRTGAGNTIYF.

The chain combines TRBV4-2 with TRBJ1-4. Germline V gene lookup returns CDR1 LGHNA and CDR2 YNFKEQ. The CDR3 runs 15 residues. Only the protein sequence is given. CDR3 residues: CASSPRRRVNEKLFF.

The V call is TRBV29-1, the J call TRBJ1-1. Per the germline V gene, CDR1 is SQVTM and CDR2 is ANQGSEA. The CDR3 is 16 residues long. No DNA is recorded. The CDR3 spells CSVSLGTILRKTEAFF.

This rearrangement joins TRBV28 to TRBJ1-2. CDR1 and CDR2 (germline): MDHEN, SYDVKM. The length of the CDR3 is 12 residues. DNA is not recorded here. This CDR3 reads CASSTWTRGYTF.